Below, 20 T cell receptor beta chains from the same sample are listed, as sequenced in a study of blood T cell repertoires in COVID-19 (TCRdb year 2020). Libraries were built with the immunoSEQ multiplex PCR assay. In TCRdb, the immuneACCESS table is reduced to in-frame sequences with V and J assigned. These tables do not hold every clone; where another copy was compared, an unresolved V gene accounts for under half, and the others remain unexplained. A total of under 85,000 clones appear in this sample, more than 65% of them only once. The leading ten clones occupy around 10% of the sample. The sample comprised peripheral blood. These receptors originate from a man between 50 and 59 years old with acute or convalescent COVID-19.

The rearrangement links TRBV11-3 to TRBJ1-1; TRBD1 is a possible D gene (6 bases). V was pared by 6 bases and J by 4 bases, with 9 bases between. The germline gives CDR1 SGHNT, CDR2 YENEEA. This CDR3 comprises 12 residues. CDR3 nucleotides: TGTGCCAGCAGGGGCAGGGGCACTGAAGCTTTCTTT. Residues: CASRGRGTEAFF.

V and J are TRBV28 and TRBJ2-2; 10 bases agree with TRBD2. CDR1 and CDR2 (germline): MDHEN, SYDVKM. V was clipped by 9 bases and J by 1 base; unmatched bases: 2. The CDR3 loop spans 14 amino acids. The CDR3 region has the DNA TGTGCCAGTAGCGGGAGGCTGAACACCGGGGAGCTGTTTTTT. Protein sequence: CASSGRLNTGELFF.

The chain carries TRBV6-5 and TRBJ1-2; TRBD1 agrees at 8 bases. Germline V gene lookup returns CDR1 MNHEY and CDR2 SVGAGI. V was pared by 4 bases and J by 7 bases, with 8 bases of the junction left unmatched. The CDR3 loop spans 14 amino acids. Here the CDR3 DNA reads TGTGCCAGCAGTTGGACAGGGCGGGATTCTGGCTACACCTTC. It is translated as CASSWTGRDSGYTF.

The chain joins TRBV28 to TRBJ2-6; D might be TRBD1 (6 bases). Germline V lookup: CDR1 MDHEN, CDR2 SYDVKM. The germline V and J ends were trimmed by 1 base and 0 bases, with 10 bases remaining between them. The CDR3 runs to 17 residues. CDR3 loop: CASSLFSGDSGANVLTF. The DNA of the CDR3 is TGTGCCAGCAGTTTATTCTCAGGGGACTCTGGGGCCAACGTCCTGACTTTC.

This clone was seen only once. The CDR3 spells CASSKSAYSGTRETQYF. In DNA, the CDR3 is TGTGCCAGCAGTAAAAGTGCATATAGTGGGACTCGAGAGACCCAGTACTTC. This chain uses TRBV28 with TRBJ2-5; the D gene is possibly TRBD2 (6 bases). Germline loops: CDR1 MDHEN, CDR2 SYDVKM. This CDR3 spans 17 amino acids. Trimming removed 5 bases at V and 4 bases at J, with 23 bases between. Full variable domain (rest looked up from reference TRBV28 and TRBJ2-5): DVKVTQSSRYLVKRTGEKVFLECVQDMDHENMFWYRQDPGLGLRLIYFSYDVKMKEKGDIPEGYSVSREKKERFSLILESASTNQTSMYLCASSKSAYSGTRETQYFGPGTRLLVL.

The genes are TRBV30 and TRBJ1-6; unclear D gene. The CDR3 runs to 13 residues. V was trimmed by 6 bases and J by 8 bases, leaving 14 bases between them. CDR1 is GTSNPN, CDR2 SVGIG, per germline (reference sequence). CDR3 coding DNA: TGTGCCTGCAACTGGGCCCAAGATTCACCCCTCCACTTT. Translation: CACNWAQDSPLHF.

The J gene is TRBJ2-2, the V gene TRBV15; 7 bases are shared with TRBD1. This CDR3 comprises 13 residues. Germline values: CDR1 LNHNV, CDR2 YYDKDF (reference sequence). V was pared by 8 bases and J by 3 bases, with 3 bases of the junction left unmatched. CDR3 loop: CATRTGYTGELFF. DNA of the CDR3: TGTGCCACCCGGACAGGATACACCGGGGAGCTGTTTTTT.

The gene calls are TRBV5-5 and TRBJ2-7; D perhaps matches TRBD1 (6 bases). V was cut by 5 bases and J by 0 bases, with 21 bases left in between. CDR3 length: 17 amino acids. Germline V gene data show CDR1 as SGHKS and CDR2 as YYEKEE (reference sequence). CDR3 nucleotides: TGTGCCAGCAGGTACCTCCTGGACAGAAAAAGCTCCTACGAGCAGTACTTC. It is translated as CASRYLLDRKSSYEQYF.

This sequence joins TRBV23-1 and TRBJ2-1; 13 nucleotides agree with TRBD2. TRBV23-1 is an open reading frame, and its role is uncertain. This CDR3 region has 20 residues. V trimming: 0 bases; J trimming: 5 bases; junction bases outside the gene matches: 13. Here the CDR3 DNA reads TGCGCCAGCAGTCAATCGGTTTTGAGACTAGCGGGGGGAGATAACAATGAGCAGTTCTTC. It translates to CASSQSVLRLAGGDNNEQFF.

DNA of the CDR3: TGTGCCAGCAGCCGGGGGTTGAGACAAGAGACCCAGTACTTC. Translated, it gives CASSRGLRQETQYF. This chain connects TRBV11-2 to TRBJ2-5, with D perhaps matching TRBD2 (6 bases). Germline CDR1 is SGHAT and CDR2 is FQNNGV. Trimming took off 5 bases at V and 2 bases at J, with 12 bases between the two ends. The CDR3 contains 14 residues.

The CDR3 DNA follows: TGTGCCACCAGTGATCCTGGACAGGGCAATCAGCCCCAGCATTTT. Protein: CATSDPGQGNQPQHF. This rearrangement joins TRBV24-1 to TRBJ1-5; TRBD1 matches 7 bases. Trimming took 3 bases from V and 2 from J; bases not matched to a gene: 3. There are 15 residues in the CDR3. CDR1 KGHDR and CDR2 SFDVKD come from the germline V gene.

This rearrangement joins TRBV11-2 to TRBJ2-7, with a possible D match to TRBD1 (6 bases). This CDR3 has 16 residues. CDR1 is SGHAT and CDR2 is FQNNGV in the germline V gene. V was clipped by 1 base and J by 5 bases, with 18 bases between them. The CDR3 sequence: CASSLAGTQVPNEQYF. The DNA of the CDR3 is TGTGCCAGCAGCTTAGCGGGGACACAAGTTCCTAACGAGCAGTACTTC.

The chain links TRBV27 to TRBJ1-2; the match to TRBD1 covers 8 bases. This CDR3 is built from 13 residues. Germline assignment: CDR1 MNHEY and CDR2 SMNVEV (reference sequence). The V and J ends lost 3 bases and 5 bases, in that order; junction bases with no gene match: 2. In DNA form, the CDR3 reads TGTGCCAGCAGTTTCGACAGGGGATATGGCTACACCTTC. It encodes CASSFDRGYGYTF.

The chain recombines TRBV5-6 with TRBJ2-3; 9 nucleotides align to TRBD2. Germline V gene lookup returns CDR1 SGHDT and CDR2 YYEEEE. Germline trimming cut 0 bases from V and 6 bases from J; bases unmatched to any gene: 11. The CDR3 sequence is 17 residues long. This chain's CDR3 is CASSLEGTSLILDTQYF. The CDR3, as DNA: TGTGCCAGCAGCTTGGAGGGGACTAGCCTCATATTGGATACGCAGTATTTT.

This chain joins TRBV27 and TRBJ2-1; tentative D call: TRBD2 (5 bases). Germline loops: CDR1 MNHEY, CDR2 SMNVEV (reference sequence). The CDR3 totals 17 residues. V was trimmed by 4 bases and J by 0 bases, leaving 16 bases between them. The CDR3 region has the DNA TGTGCCAGCAGTTCGAGGACGGGGTTAGGCTCCTACAATGAGCAGTTCTTC. Its protein product is CASSSRTGLGSYNEQFF.

CDR3 loop: CASSLGDRLGYTF. DNA for the CDR3: TGTGCCAGCAGTTTAGGGGACAGACTCGGCTACACCTTC. The genes are TRBV12-3 or TRBV12-4 and TRBJ1-2; 7 nucleotides agree with TRBD1. V dropped 1 base and J dropped 8; count of bases not matched to a gene: 4. This CDR3 has 13 residues.

The chain couples TRBV7-3 to TRBJ2-2; D possibly corresponds to TRBD2 (5 bases). Germline loops: CDR1 SGHTA, CDR2 FQGTGA. The CDR3 loop spans 16 amino acids. V gave up 2 bases and J gave up 0 bases, with 10 bases separating them. The DNA for the CDR3 is TGTGCCAGCAGCTTATGGGCTAGCTCGAACACCGGGGAGCTGTTTTTT. Encoded protein: CASSLWASSNTGELFF. The full variable domain, with the rest looked up from reference TRBV7-3 and TRBJ2-2, is GAGVSQTPSNKVTEKGKYVELRCDPISGHTALYWYRQSLGQGPEFLIYFQGTGAADDSGLPNDRFFAVRPEGSVSTLKIQRTERGDSAVYLCASSLWASSNTGELFFGEGSRLTVL.

This chain links TRBV28 with TRBJ2-1; 7 bases align to TRBD1. This CDR3 comprises 16 residues. The germline V gene encodes CDR1 MDHEN and CDR2 SYDVKM. V lost 5 bases, J lost 0 bases, and 7 bases stayed unmatched. CDR3 DNA: TGTGCCAGCAGTCCGCGACAGGGAAACTCCTACAATGAGCAGTTCTTC. It codes for CASSPRQGNSYNEQFF.

The chain is built from TRBV5-4 and TRBJ2-3, with 7 bases that match TRBD1. Germline CDR1 reads SGHNT; CDR2 reads YYREEE (reference sequence). The CDR3 sequence is 14 residues long. V lost 2 bases and J lost 7; bases outside the gene matches: 7. CDR3 residues: CASSLATGSHTQYF. The CDR3 DNA reads TGTGCCAGCAGCTTAGCGACAGGGTCCCATACGCAGTATTTT. The whole variable domain, filled in from reference TRBV5-4 and TRBJ2-3, reads ETGVTQSPTHLIKTRGQQVTLRCSSQSGHNTVSWYQQALGQGPQFIFQYYREEENGRGNFPPRFSGLQFPNYSSELNVNALELDDSALYLCASSLATGSHTQYFGPGTRLTVL.

The rearrangement joins TRBV4-2 to TRBJ2-1; 10 bases fit TRBD2. The ends lost 0 bases at V and 9 bases at J; junction bases unmatched: 8. This CDR3 contains 16 residues. Looked up from germline, CDR1 is LGHNA and CDR2 is YNFKEQ. For the CDR3, the DNA is TGTGCCAGCAGCCAAGATGGAGGGACTAGCGATGGTGAGCAGTTCTTC. It encodes CASSQDGGTSDGEQFF.